This section outlines one TCR beta chain sequence together with its context. This entry is derived from a study of T-cell reconstitution after alpha-beta-depleted transplantation in children. Germline V lookup: CDR1 SGHTA, CDR2 FQGNSA. This CDR3 contains 13 residues. V was trimmed by 1 base and J by 8 bases, leaving 12 bases between them. The authors prepared the TCRbeta library with unique molecular identifiers. TCRdb analysed the PCR reads with MiXCR anew, one entry per CDR3 protein. Of approximately 270,000 distinct CDR3 sequences listed, roughly 9.5% are singletons. The specimen was PBMCs from the stem cell graft donor, collected from the stem cell graft. The chain has TRBV7-2 and TRBJ2-7; D not resolved. The origin of this receptor is a human donor who donated a stem cell graft to a child with SCID. CDR3 sequence (DNA): TGTGCCAGCAGCTTAGTAGGGATGGGGAAGCAGTACTTC. Translated, it gives CASSLVGMGKQYF.